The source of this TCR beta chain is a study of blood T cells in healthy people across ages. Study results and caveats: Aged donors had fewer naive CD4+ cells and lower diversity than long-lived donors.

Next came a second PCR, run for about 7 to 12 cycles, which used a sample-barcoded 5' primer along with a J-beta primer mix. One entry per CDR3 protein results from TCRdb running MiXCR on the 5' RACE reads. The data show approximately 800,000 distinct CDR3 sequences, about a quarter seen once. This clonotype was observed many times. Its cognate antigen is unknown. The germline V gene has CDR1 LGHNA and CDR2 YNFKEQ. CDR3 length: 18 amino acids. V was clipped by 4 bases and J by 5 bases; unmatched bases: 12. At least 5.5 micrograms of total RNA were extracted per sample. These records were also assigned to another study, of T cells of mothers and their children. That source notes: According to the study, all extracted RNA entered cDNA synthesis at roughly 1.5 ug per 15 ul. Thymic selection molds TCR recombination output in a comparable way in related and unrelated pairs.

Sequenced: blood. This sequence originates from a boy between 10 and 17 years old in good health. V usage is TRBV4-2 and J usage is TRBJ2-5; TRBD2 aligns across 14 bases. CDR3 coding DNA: TGTGCCAGCAGCCCCTCCACGACTAGCGGGGGGGCGGAGGAGACCCAGTACTTC. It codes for CASSPSTTSGGAEETQYF.